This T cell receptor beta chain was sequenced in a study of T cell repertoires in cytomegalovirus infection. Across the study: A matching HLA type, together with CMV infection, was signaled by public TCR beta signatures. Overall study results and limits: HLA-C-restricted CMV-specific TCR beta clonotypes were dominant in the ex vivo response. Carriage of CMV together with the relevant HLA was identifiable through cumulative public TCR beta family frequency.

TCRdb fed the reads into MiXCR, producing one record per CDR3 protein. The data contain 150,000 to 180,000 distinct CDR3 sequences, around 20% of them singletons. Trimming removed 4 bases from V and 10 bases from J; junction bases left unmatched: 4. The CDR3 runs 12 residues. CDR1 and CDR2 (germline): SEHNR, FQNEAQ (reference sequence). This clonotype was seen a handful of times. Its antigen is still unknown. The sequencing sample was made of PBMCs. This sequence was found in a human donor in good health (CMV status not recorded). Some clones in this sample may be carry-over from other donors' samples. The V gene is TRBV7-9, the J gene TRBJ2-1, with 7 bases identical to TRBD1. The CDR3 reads CASSSGTAEQFF. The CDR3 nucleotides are TGTGCCAGCAGCTCCGGGACAGCCGAGCAGTTCTTC.